The TCR beta chain described here comes from a study of blood T cell repertoires in COVID-19. Overall study context: Italy, Spain and the United States were the sources of the convalescent and acute COVID-19 samples. T cells, B-cell-depleted T cells, or PBMCs provided the cDNA or gDNA that served as material.

As handled by the study authors: Quantification of nucleated cells was approximated via reference gene primer amplification. The assay was immunoSEQ multiplex PCR, and TCRdb's table has in-frame clones only and misses some. V and J calls and clone size are copied from that table; D and trimming were computed from the DNA. Of under 95,000 clones in the sample, around 79% were seen once. V was trimmed by 1 base and J by 5 bases, leaving 14 bases between them. Looked up from germline, CDR1 is MNHEY and CDR2 is SVGEGT. The CDR3 is 15 residues long. The chain recombines TRBV6-2 or TRBV6-3 with TRBJ2-5; the D gene is possibly TRBD1 (6 bases). This TCR came from a man in his sixties with active or convalescent COVID-19. The source material was peripheral blood. The DNA for the CDR3 is TGTGCCAGCAGTTACTGGGGGCTTCCGAAGGAGACCCAGTACTTC. Residues: CASSYWGLPKETQYF.